Below are 29 T cell receptor beta chains sequenced from a single sample in a study of T cell responses to AZD1222 COVID-19 vaccine. TCRdb's table, derived via immunoSEQ multiplex PCR, lists solely in-frame clones and lacks some. The sample has more than 80,000 clones; approximately 90% are singletons. Sequences were derived from peripheral blood, sampled on day 0 of AZD1222 vaccination. These receptors were taken from an adult in good health.

This chain connects TRBV6-5 to TRBJ1-2; a weak D match, TRBD1 (5 bases). Germline assignment: CDR1 MNHEY and CDR2 SVGAGI. CDR3 length: 14 amino acids. Trimming stripped 0 bases from V and 3 bases from J, with 8 bases between. CDR3 coding DNA: TGTGCCAGCAGTTACTCGAAGGGGTACTATGGCTACACCTTC. Encoded protein: CASSYSKGYYGYTF.

The chain uses TRBV9 and TRBJ2-1, with 8 bases that match TRBD2. The CDR3 has 17 residues. Trimming cost V 0 bases and J 7 bases; bases outside gene matches: 12. Germline loops: CDR1 SGDLS, CDR2 YYNGEE. The CDR3 is CASSVGSGGGLGNEQFF. CDR3 nucleotide sequence: TGTGCCAGCAGCGTAGGTAGCGGCGGGGGGCTAGGGAATGAGCAGTTCTTC.

The chain has TRBV7-3 and TRBJ2-3; the D is unclear. Per the germline V gene, CDR1 is SGHTA and CDR2 is FQGTGA. Trimming removed 5 bases from V and 1 base from J, with 7 bases in between. This CDR3 comprises 13 residues. The CDR3 DNA follows: TGTGCCAGCAGCGCCCCGGGCACAGATACGCAGTATTTT. It specifies CASSAPGTDTQYF.

This clone showed up just once. This chain connects TRBV7-9 to TRBJ2-1; D tentatively reads TRBD1 or TRBD2 (5 bases each). The CDR3 contains 14 residues. CDR1 SEHNR and CDR2 FQNEAQ come from the germline V gene (reference sequence). The V end lost 6 bases, the J end lost 6 bases, and 15 bases lay between the germline ends. The CDR3 nucleotides are TGTGCCAGCAGTACGAGGGGTGCGGCCAATGAGCAGTTCTTC. Its translation is CASSTRGAANEQFF.

The rearrangement uses TRBV7-9 and TRBJ2-5; 13 nucleotides agree with TRBD2. The germline V gene has CDR1 SEHNR and CDR2 FQNEAQ (reference sequence). V trimming: 3 bases; J trimming: 3 bases; junction bases outside the gene matches: 1. This CDR3 comprises 15 residues. The CDR3 DNA sequence: TGTGCCAGCAGCTTTACTAGCGGGGGGGAAGAGACCCAGTACTTC. As protein: CASSFTSGGEETQYF.

The chain is built from TRBV2 and TRBJ1-5; D is uncertain. Trimming shortened V by 3 bases and J by 6 bases, and 9 bases separated the two germline ends. Germline V gene lookup returns CDR1 SNHLY and CDR2 FYNNEI. This CDR3 region has 13 residues. The CDR3 region has the DNA TGTGCCAGCAGTGATAACCGTCCTCAGCCCCAGCATTTT. Its translation is CASSDNRPQPQHF.

This chain joins TRBV4-1 and TRBJ1-3; TRBD1 matches 9 bases. Trimming removed 4 bases from V and 2 bases from J; junction bases left unmatched: 6. This CDR3 is 16 amino acids long. The V gene's germline CDR1 is MGHRA and CDR2 YSYEKL. The DNA of the CDR3 is TGCGCCAGCAGCCGCACAGGGGGCTCCCCTGGAAACACCATATATTTT. Its translation is CASSRTGGSPGNTIYF.

The V call is TRBV27, the J call TRBJ2-3, with D perhaps matching TRBD1 (6 bases). V was trimmed by 3 bases and J by 0 bases, leaving 10 bases between them. The CDR3 totals 15 residues. Per the germline V gene, CDR1 is MNHEY and CDR2 is SMNVEV (reference sequence). The CDR3 nucleotides are TGTGCCAGCAGTTTGATCAGGGGAAGCACAGATACGCAGTATTTT. Translation: CASSLIRGSTDTQYF.

The V gene is TRBV5-1, the J gene TRBJ2-7; 8 nucleotides agree with TRBD2. V shed 2 bases, J shed 6 bases, and the junction held 7 bases outside the gene matches. The CDR3 covers 14 residues. Germline CDR1 reads SGHRS; CDR2 reads YFSETQ. The CDR3 nucleotides read TGCGCCAGCAGCTTTGGCGGGGGGTCCCGCGAGCAGTACTTC. This encodes CASSFGGGSREQYF.

The CDR3 here is CASSLDGLAGGYNEQFF. Written as DNA, the CDR3 is TGTGCCAGCAGCTTGGATGGACTAGCGGGGGGCTACAATGAGCAGTTCTTC. V usage is TRBV5-4 and J usage is TRBJ2-1; TRBD2 aligns across 14 bases. The CDR3 length is 17 residues. After removal of 0 bases from V and 3 bases from J, the junction contained 2 bases not matched to a gene. Germline values: CDR1 SGHNT, CDR2 YYREEE (reference sequence).

The chain employs TRBV7-8 and TRBJ2-6, with a weak D call TRBD1 (6 bases). The V end lost 0 bases, the J end lost 5 bases, and 14 bases lay between the germline ends. Germline V gene sequence: CDR1 SGHVS, CDR2 FQNEAQ. The CDR3 covers 17 residues. The CDR3 here is CASSLAYKDRRANVLTF. The CDR3 coding sequence is TGTGCCAGCAGCTTAGCGTATAAGGACAGACGGGCCAACGTCCTGACTTTC.

The chain has TRBV4-1 and TRBJ1-2; TRBD1 is a possible D gene (5 bases). Trimming left V 1 base short and J 6 bases short, with 12 bases between. The CDR3 runs 14 residues. Per the germline V gene, CDR1 is MGHRA and CDR2 is YSYEKL. CDR3 amino acids: CASSQGDRRHGYTF. The CDR3 bases are TGCGCCAGCAGCCAAGGGGACCGGCGGCATGGCTACACCTTC.

Regarding this clone: Within the sample, other DNA sequences also encode this same CDR3. The chain combines TRBV5-1 with TRBJ2-2, with D uncertain. This CDR3 region has 13 residues. Trimming removed 0 bases at V and 1 base at J, with 1 base between. Germline CDR1 is SGHRS and CDR2 is YFSETQ. Here the CDR3 reads CASSLGNTGELFF. CDR3 DNA: TGCGCCAGCAGCTTGGGGAACACCGGGGAGCTGTTTTTT.

This chain joins TRBV18 and TRBJ2-7, with 10 bases aligning to TRBD1. Unmatched junction bases numbered 5, after V lost 0 bases and J lost 6 bases. The CDR3 length is 15 residues. Germline V CDR1 and CDR2: KGHSH, LQKENI. CDR3 amino acids: CASSPPGTGVGEQYF. CDR3 in DNA: TGTGCCAGCTCACCACCCGGGACAGGGGTAGGCGAGCAGTACTTC.

CDR3 loop: CASSSGAALNSPLHF. CDR3 DNA: TGTGCCAGTAGTTCCGGGGCAGCTCTTAATTCACCCCTCCACTTT. V gene TRBV19 combines with J gene TRBJ1-6; maybe TRBD1 (5 bases). Trimming cost V 5 bases and J 6 bases, with 14 bases left between them. The V gene's germline CDR1 is LNHDA and CDR2 SQIVND (reference sequence). The CDR3 length is 15 residues.

The chain couples TRBV7-3 to TRBJ2-1; D perhaps matches TRBD2 (7 bases). CDR3 size: 15 residues. V was trimmed by 2 bases and J by 7 bases, leaving 15 bases between them. CDR1 SGHTA and CDR2 FQGTGA come from the germline V gene. The CDR3 protein is CASSLSGLGGNEQFF. The CDR3 bases are TGTGCCAGCAGCTTATCCGGACTAGGGGGGAATGAGCAGTTCTTC.

The chain employs TRBV25-1 and TRBJ2-1, with D uncertain. The ends were cut back, 4 bases at V and 0 bases at J, with 7 bases in the middle. CDR3 length: 14 amino acids. Germline CDR1 MGHDK, CDR2 SYGVNS. The CDR3 bases are TGTGCCAGCAGTGCGCAGAGCTCCTACAATGAGCAGTTCTTC. This encodes CASSAQSSYNEQFF.

The J gene is TRBJ2-1, the V gene TRBV24-1, with 10 bases matching TRBD2. Germline assignment: CDR1 KGHDR and CDR2 SFDVKD. Trimming removed 7 bases from V and 5 bases from J; junction bases left unmatched: 7. CDR3 size: 15 residues. DNA for the CDR3: TGTGCCACCAGCCCAGCGGGGGGGGGAAACAATGAGCAGTTCTTC. This translates into CATSPAGGGNNEQFF.

In this sample, this clone turned up once. The rearrangement joins TRBV27 to TRBJ2-7; 8 bases match TRBD1. The V segment lost 6 bases and the J segment 2 bases; nucleotides outside the gene matches: 24. This CDR3 region has 20 residues. Germline-derived CDR1 and CDR2 are MNHEY and SMNVEV (reference sequence). The CDR3 loop is CASRINRGTTVGGTTYEQYF. The CDR3 nucleotides are TGTGCCAGCAGAATTAACAGGGGGACCACGGTTGGGGGGACGACCTACGAGCAGTACTTC.

This clone was counted between two and nine times. The V call is TRBV27, the J call TRBJ1-1, with D perhaps matching TRBD1 (6 bases). CDR3 length: 14 amino acids. CDR1 is MNHEY and CDR2 is SMNVEV in the germline V gene (reference sequence). The V and J ends lost 6 bases and 4 bases respectively, with 15 bases between them. CDR3 protein: CASSLTGSGTEAFF. The CDR3 DNA reads TGTGCCAGCAGCCTCACAGGGTCCGGCACTGAAGCTTTCTTT.

The rearrangement links TRBV2 to TRBJ2-3; tentative D call: TRBD1 (5 bases). CDR1 and CDR2 (germline): SNHLY, FYNNEI. Trimming pared 5 bases from V and 2 bases from J, leaving 14 bases between. The CDR3 totals 15 residues. Here the CDR3 reads CASSLLGDSTDTQYF. DNA for the CDR3: TGTGCCAGCAGTCTGCTAGGGGATTCCACAGATACGCAGTATTTT.

The chain links TRBV13 to TRBJ1-3; TRBD1 might be the D (5 bases). Germline V gene sequence: CDR1 PRHDT, CDR2 FYEKMQ (reference sequence). The CDR3 loop spans 12 amino acids. Trimming cost V 11 bases and J 0 bases, with 8 bases left between them. The CDR3 region has the DNA TGTGCCTTCCAGGGCTCTGGAAACACCATATATTTT. It encodes CAFQGSGNTIYF. The full variable domain, completed using reference TRBV13 and TRBJ1-3, is AAGVIQSPRHLIKEKRETATLKCYPIPRHDTVYWYQQGPGQDPQFLISFYEKMQSDKGSIPDRFSAQQFSDYHSELNMSSLELGDSALYFCAFQGSGNTIYFGEGSWLTVV.

This clone was found a few times. The chain carries TRBV6-5 and TRBJ2-6; D uncertain. This CDR3 has 15 residues. Trimming cost V 6 bases and J 2 bases, with 11 bases left between them. Germline loops: CDR1 MNHEY, CDR2 SVGAGI. CDR3 nucleotide sequence: TGTGCCAGCAGCCCCTCGGGCGCTGGGGCCAACGTCCTGACTTTC. This translates into CASSPSGAGANVLTF.

V is TRBV28 and J is TRBJ1-1; 8 nucleotides match TRBD1. This CDR3 has 15 amino acids. CDR1 is MDHEN, CDR2 SYDVKM, per germline. V was clipped by 4 bases and J by 6 bases; unmatched bases: 10. Here the CDR3 DNA reads TGTGCCAGCAGTTCAGGACAGGGCGTTTTGTCTGAAGCTTTCTTT. This sequence encodes CASSSGQGVLSEAFF.

J is TRBJ2-2 and V is TRBV3-1 (or the pseudogene TRBV3-2); D ambiguous. CDR1 and CDR2 (germline): LGHDT, YNNKEL (reference sequence). V was shortened by 8 bases and J by 6 bases, with 13 bases between the two germline ends. The CDR3 is 13 amino acids. For the CDR3, the DNA is TGTGCCAGCGGCCTGGGAAGGGCCGGGGAGCTGTTTTTT. Its protein is CASGLGRAGELFF.

The chain is built from TRBV3-1 (or the pseudogene TRBV3-2) and TRBJ2-3; TRBD1 matches 7 bases. The germline V gene encodes CDR1 LGHDT and CDR2 YNNKEL (reference sequence). Unmatched junction bases numbered 6, after V lost 9 bases and J lost 12 bases. CDR3 length equals 10 residues. The CDR3 loop reads CARTGKGQYF. The CDR3 DNA reads TGTGCCAGGACAGGGAAGGGTCAGTATTTT.

This rearrangement joins TRBV7-2 to TRBJ1-1, with unresolved D. CDR1 is SGHTA and CDR2 is FQGNSA in the germline V gene. V was shortened by 7 bases and J by 1 base, with 13 bases between the two germline ends. This CDR3 spans 14 amino acids. CDR3 amino acids: CASTRPRRNTEAFF. In DNA form, the CDR3 reads TGTGCCAGCACCCGACCCCGCAGGAACACTGAAGCTTTCTTT.

The rearrangement uses TRBV6-2 or TRBV6-3 and TRBJ1-1, with D unclear. V lost 0 bases to trimming and J lost 8 bases, with 10 bases between them. CDR1 and CDR2 from the germline V gene are MNHEY and SVGEGT. The CDR3 contains 13 residues. CDR3 sequence (DNA): TGTGCCAGCAGTTACTCGGAAGACGGAGAAGCTTTCTTT. The encoded protein is CASSYSEDGEAFF.

This clone was seen just once. The rearrangement links TRBV5-1 to TRBJ2-5; the match to TRBD1 covers 7 bases. The CDR3 loop spans 14 amino acids. V lost 0 bases and J lost 4; bases outside the gene matches: 3. The germline gives CDR1 SGHRS, CDR2 YFSETQ. The CDR3 region has the DNA TGCGCCAGCAGCTTGGAAGGGGGCCCAGAGACCCAGTACTTC. The encoded protein is CASSLEGGPETQYF.